This is a list of T cell receptor beta chains from one sample in a study of blood T cell repertoires in COVID-19. Data came from immunoSEQ multiplex PCR; TCRdb stores just in-frame clones and leaves some out. The table includes roughly 380,000 clones, over 75% detected once. The sequenced sample consisted of PBMCs or T cells enriched from blood (not recorded which). All receptors derive from a woman in her twenties or thirties who had recovered from COVID-19. Both conserved end residues are part of each CDR3. Fields, in order: D gene, J gene, V gene, clone size, CDR3 DNA, CDR3 protein. A D gene is named only where the DNA matches it firmly. The size entry is marked missing in some rows and otherwise reads once, few, many or a size class.

TRBD1 TRBJ1-2 TRBV19 once TGTGCCAGTAGTGCTCTATTCGGGACAGACAACTATGGCTACACCTTC CASSALFGTDNYGYTF
. TRBJ2-1 TRBV11-3 . TGTGCCAGCAGCTCGGAGACATTAGTAGGGGGTTTTGGTGAGCAGTTCTTC CASSSETLVGGFGEQFF
. TRBJ1-5 TRBV2 . TGTGCCAGCAGTACAGGGATTCTGCCCCAGCATTTT CASSTGILPQHF
. TRBJ1-3 TRBV2 . TGTGCCAGCAGTATCGGCTCTGGAAACACCATATATTTT CASSIGSGNTIYF
. TRBJ1-3 TRBV13 few TGTGCCAGCAGCCAATATAATACAGGGACAGGAAACACCATATATTTT CASSQYNTGTGNTIYF
. TRBJ1-1 TRBV27 . TGTGCCAGCAGTTTAAGGGGAAGTACTGAAGCTTTCTTT CASSLRGSTEAFF
. TRBJ2-2 TRBV20-1 . TGCAGTGCTAGACAGGTCGGGGAGCTGTTTTTT CSARQVGELFF
TRBD2 TRBJ2-2 TRBV14 . TGTGCCAGCAGCCCCCGGACTAGCGGGAGGGCTAACACCGGGGAGCTGTTTTTT CASSPRTSGRANTGELFF
TRBD1 TRBJ2-2 TRBV19 . TGTGCCAGTATATTTCGACAGGGTGCGAATACCGGGGAGCTGTTTTTT CASIFRQGANTGELFF
. TRBJ1-2 TRBV6-5 . TGTGCCAGCAGGCAACAACAGGGATTCTCATATGGCTACACCTTC CASRQQQGFSYGYTF
TRBD1 TRBJ1-2 TRBV9 . TGTGCCAGCAGCACCACCGGGACAGGTTTCGCCTATGGCTACACCTTC CASSTTGTGFAYGYTF
. TRBJ1-6 TRBV10-3 . TGTGCCACCGGCCCCAGTCACAGGGATCAAAATTCACCCCTCCACTTT CATGPSHRDQNSPLHF